This T cell receptor (beta chain) came from a study of blood T cell repertoires in COVID-19. Study-level information: PBMCs, B-cell-depleted T cells, or T cells were the source of the cDNA or gDNA that made up the material.

The CDR3 totals 16 residues. Germline V gives CDR1 MNHEY, CDR2 SMNVEV (reference sequence). Trimming left V 5 bases short and J 2 bases short, with 19 bases between. The table came from immunoSEQ multiplex PCR; TCRdb's copy has only in-frame clones and leaves some out. The table includes approximately 260,000 clones, 70% to 90% detected once. The sequenced sample was peripheral blood. The receptor was isolated from a woman in her seventies with acute or convalescent COVID-19. The chain is built from TRBV27 and TRBJ2-7, with D perhaps TRBD1 (6 bases). The CDR3 sequence is CASSLRGTQPAYEQYF. The CDR3 DNA reads TGTGCCAGCAGTCTCCGAGGGACACAACCAGCCTACGAGCAGTACTTC.